This TCR beta chain was captured in a study of memory CD4+ T cells and cytomegalovirus serostatus. Study details: Healthy Belgian adult donors included roughly ten CMV-positive and more than 20 CMV-negative people. The study, taken as a whole, reports: About 40% of the roughly 150 known CMV-associated TCRbeta sequences appeared in CD4+ memory. Median bootstrapped AUC for CMV status was about 0.94 originally, 0.75 to 0.91 US-trained.

Methods used by the authors: Out-of-frame sequences were removed, leaving about 2,300,000 distinct TCRbeta sequences. Produced via immunoSEQ multiplex PCR; TCRdb's table is partial and in-frame only. Clone size and the V and J calls come from that table; the DNA yielded D and trimming. This table holds some 46,000 clones, about 79% found once. The junction had 6 bases not matched to a gene; V was cut back by 0 bases and J by 4 bases. The CDR3 length is 15 residues. From germline, CDR1 is SGHKS and CDR2 YYEKEE (reference sequence). The sort gate was single viable CD3+CD4+CD8-CD45RO+ cells for memory CD4+ T cells. Comments on this clone: Its target is unknown.

V is TRBV5-5 and J is TRBJ1-2, with TRBD1 matching over 7 bases. The source of this sequence is an adult in good health and CMV-seronegative. Sequenced: memory CD4+ T cells from blood. The CDR3 loop reads CASSLVGQAIYGYTF. The CDR3 bases are TGTGCCAGCAGCTTGGTCGGACAGGCAATCTATGGCTACACCTTC.